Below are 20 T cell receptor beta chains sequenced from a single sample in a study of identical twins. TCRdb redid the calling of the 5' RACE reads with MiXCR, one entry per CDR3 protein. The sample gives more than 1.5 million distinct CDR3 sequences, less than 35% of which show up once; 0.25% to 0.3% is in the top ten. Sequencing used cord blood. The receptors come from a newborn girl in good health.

The CDR3 reads CASRDSIRYEQYF. Here the CDR3 DNA reads TGTGCCAGCAGGGACAGTATTAGGTACGAGCAGTACTTC. V is TRBV6-1 and J is TRBJ2-7, with D possibly matching TRBD1 (6 bases). The ends were cut back, 6 bases at V and 4 bases at J, with 13 bases in the middle. The CDR3 sequence is 13 residues long. The germline V gene encodes CDR1 MNHNS and CDR2 SASEGT.

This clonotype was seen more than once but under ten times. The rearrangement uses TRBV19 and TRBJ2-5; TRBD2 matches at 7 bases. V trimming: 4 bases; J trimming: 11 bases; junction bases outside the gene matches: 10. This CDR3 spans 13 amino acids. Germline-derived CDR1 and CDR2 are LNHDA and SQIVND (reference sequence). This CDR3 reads CASSTVPGLQQYF. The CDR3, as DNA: TGTGCCAGTAGTACGGTACCGGGACTACAGCAGTACTTC.

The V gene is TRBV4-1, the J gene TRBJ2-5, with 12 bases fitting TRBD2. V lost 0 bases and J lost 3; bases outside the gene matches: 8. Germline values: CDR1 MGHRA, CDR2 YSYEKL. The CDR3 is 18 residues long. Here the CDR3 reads CASSQESLAGGRKETQYF. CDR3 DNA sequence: TGCGCCAGCAGCCAAGAATCGCTAGCGGGGGGGCGTAAAGAGACCCAGTACTTC.

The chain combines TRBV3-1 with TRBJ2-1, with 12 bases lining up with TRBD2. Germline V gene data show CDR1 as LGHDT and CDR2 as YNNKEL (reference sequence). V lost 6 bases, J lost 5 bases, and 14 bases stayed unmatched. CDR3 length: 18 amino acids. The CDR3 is CASSPSGRALSSHNEQFF. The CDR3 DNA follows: TGTGCCAGCAGTCCTAGCGGGAGGGCCCTCAGTTCCCACAATGAGCAGTTCTTC.

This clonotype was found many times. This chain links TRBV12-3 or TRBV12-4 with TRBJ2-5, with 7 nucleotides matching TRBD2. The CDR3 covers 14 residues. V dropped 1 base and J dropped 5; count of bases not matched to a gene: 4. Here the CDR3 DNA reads TGTGCCAGCAGTTTAGGGACTAGTGATGAGACCCAGTACTTC. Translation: CASSLGTSDETQYF.

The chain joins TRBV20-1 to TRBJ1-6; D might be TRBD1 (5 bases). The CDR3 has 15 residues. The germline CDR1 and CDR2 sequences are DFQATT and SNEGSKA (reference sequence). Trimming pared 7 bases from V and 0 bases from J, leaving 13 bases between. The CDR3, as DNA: TGCAGTGTCCTACGGGGGGACTCCTATAATTCACCCCTCCACTTT. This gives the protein CSVLRGDSYNSPLHF.

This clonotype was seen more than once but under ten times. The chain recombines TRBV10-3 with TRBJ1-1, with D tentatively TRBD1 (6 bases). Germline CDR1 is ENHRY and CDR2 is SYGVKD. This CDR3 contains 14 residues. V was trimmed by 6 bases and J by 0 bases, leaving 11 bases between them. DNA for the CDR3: TGTGCCATCAGGAAAGGGGGTCTGAACACTGAAGCTTTCTTT. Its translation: CAIRKGGLNTEAFF.

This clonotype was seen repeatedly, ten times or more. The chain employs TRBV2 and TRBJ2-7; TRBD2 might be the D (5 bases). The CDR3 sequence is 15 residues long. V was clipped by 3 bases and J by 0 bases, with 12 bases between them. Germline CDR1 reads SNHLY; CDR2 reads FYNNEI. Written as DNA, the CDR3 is TGTGCCAGCAGTGATCCCAGGAGGAGCTCCTACGAGCAGTACTTC. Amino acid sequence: CASSDPRRSSYEQYF.

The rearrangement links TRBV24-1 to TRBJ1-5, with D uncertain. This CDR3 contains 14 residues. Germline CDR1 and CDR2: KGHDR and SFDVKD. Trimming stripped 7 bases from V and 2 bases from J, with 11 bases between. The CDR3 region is CATSQSFGNQPQHF. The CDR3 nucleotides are TGTGCCACCAGCCAGTCGTTTGGCAATCAGCCCCAGCATTTT.

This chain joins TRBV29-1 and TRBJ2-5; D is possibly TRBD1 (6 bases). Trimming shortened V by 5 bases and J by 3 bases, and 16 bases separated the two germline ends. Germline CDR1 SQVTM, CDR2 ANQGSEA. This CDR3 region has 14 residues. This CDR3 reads CSVLPPQGKETQYF. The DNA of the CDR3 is TGCAGCGTTCTCCCACCACAGGGAAAAGAGACCCAGTACTTC.

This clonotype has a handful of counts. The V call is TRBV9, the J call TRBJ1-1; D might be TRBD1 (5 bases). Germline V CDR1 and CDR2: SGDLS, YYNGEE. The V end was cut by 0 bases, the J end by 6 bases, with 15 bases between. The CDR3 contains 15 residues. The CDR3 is CASSVVGLGKSEAFF. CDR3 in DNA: TGTGCCAGCAGCGTAGTGGGGCTTGGAAAGTCTGAAGCTTTCTTT.

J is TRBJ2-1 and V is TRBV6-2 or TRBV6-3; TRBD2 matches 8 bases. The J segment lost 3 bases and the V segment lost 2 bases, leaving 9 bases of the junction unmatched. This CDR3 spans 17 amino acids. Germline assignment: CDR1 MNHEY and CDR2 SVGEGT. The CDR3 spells CASSYPIGGAFYNEQFF. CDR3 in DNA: TGTGCCAGCAGTTACCCGATCGGGGGGGCGTTCTACAATGAGCAGTTCTTC.

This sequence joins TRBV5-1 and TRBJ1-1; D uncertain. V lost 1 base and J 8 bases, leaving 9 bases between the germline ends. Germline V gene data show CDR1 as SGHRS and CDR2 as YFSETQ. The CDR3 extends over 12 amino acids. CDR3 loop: CASSLSGKEAFF. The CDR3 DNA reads TGCGCCAGCAGCTTGAGTGGTAAAGAAGCTTTCTTT. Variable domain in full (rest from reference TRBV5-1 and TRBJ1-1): KAGVTQTPRYLIKTRGQQVTLSCSPISGHRSVSWYQQTPGQGLQFLFEYFSETQRNKGNFPGRFSGRQFSNSRSEMNVSTLELGDSALYLCASSLSGKEAFFGQGTRLTVV.

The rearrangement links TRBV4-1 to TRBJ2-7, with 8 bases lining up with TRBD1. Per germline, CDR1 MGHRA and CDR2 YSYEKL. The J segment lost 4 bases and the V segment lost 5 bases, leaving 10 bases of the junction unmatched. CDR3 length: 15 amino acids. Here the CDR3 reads CASSSPGTGNYEQYF. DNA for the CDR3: TGCGCCAGCAGCTCCCCCGGGACAGGTAATTACGAGCAGTACTTC.

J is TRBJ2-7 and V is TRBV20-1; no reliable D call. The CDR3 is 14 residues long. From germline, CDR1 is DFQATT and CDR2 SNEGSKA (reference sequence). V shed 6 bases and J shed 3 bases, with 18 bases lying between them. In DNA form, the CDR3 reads TGCAGTGCAGACCCAGGAACTTTCGACTACGAGCAGTACTTC. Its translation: CSADPGTFDYEQYF.

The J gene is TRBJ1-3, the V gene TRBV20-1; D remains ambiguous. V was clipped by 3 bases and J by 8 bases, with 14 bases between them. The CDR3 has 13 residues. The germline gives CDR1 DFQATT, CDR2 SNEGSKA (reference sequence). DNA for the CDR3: TGCAGTGCTAGTAGCGGGCAGGCGGACACCATATATTTT. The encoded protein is CSASSGQADTIYF.

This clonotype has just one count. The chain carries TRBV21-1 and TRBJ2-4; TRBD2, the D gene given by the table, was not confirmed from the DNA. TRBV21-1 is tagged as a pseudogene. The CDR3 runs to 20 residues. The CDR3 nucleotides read TGTGCCAGCAGCGTAAACCCTGGACTAGCGGGAGGGTCGGCCAAAAACATTCAGTACTTC. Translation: CASSVNPGLAGGSAKNIQYF.

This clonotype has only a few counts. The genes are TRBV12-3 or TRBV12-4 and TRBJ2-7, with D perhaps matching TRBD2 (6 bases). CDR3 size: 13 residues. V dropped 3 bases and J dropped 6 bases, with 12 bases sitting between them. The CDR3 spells CASSLVRRGEQYF. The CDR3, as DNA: TGTGCCAGCAGTTTGGTGCGGCGGGGCGAGCAGTACTTC.

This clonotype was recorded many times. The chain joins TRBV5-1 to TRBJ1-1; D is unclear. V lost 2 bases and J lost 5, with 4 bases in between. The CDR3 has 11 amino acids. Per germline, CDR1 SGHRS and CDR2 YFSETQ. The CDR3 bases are TGCGCCAGCAGCTTCGGAACTGAAGCTTTCTTT. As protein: CASSFGTEAFF.

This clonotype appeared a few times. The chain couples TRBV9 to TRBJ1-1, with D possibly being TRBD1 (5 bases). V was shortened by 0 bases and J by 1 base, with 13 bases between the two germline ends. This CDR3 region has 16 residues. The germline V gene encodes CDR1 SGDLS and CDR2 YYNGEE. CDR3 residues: CASSVAPFQGNTEAFF. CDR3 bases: TGTGCCAGCAGCGTAGCCCCGTTTCAGGGGAACACTGAAGCTTTCTTT.